The entry that follows covers one T cell receptor (beta chain) sequence. The source of the sample is a study of blood T cells in healthy people across ages. At the level of the study: About one barcoded beta molecule per two T cells was the capture yield of template switching.

Primers used in a second PCR of about 7 to 11 cycles were a sample-barcoded 5' primer and a J-beta primer mix. TCRdb independently ran MiXCR on the 5' RACE reads; one entry per CDR3 protein. This sample yields roughly 700,000 distinct CDR3 sequences, of which about 30% are seen a single time; 15% belongs to the top ten. CDR1 and CDR2 from the germline V gene are MNHNS and SASEGT. The CDR3 is 16 amino acids. J gave up 7 bases and V 1 base, and 7 bases lay outside the gene matches. The chain is built from TRBV6-1 and TRBJ2-1, with 10 bases lining up with TRBD2. The specimen was blood. The receptor was isolated from a woman older than 75 in good health. The CDR3 spells CASSEVSGRVRNEQFF. The CDR3 DNA follows: TGTGCCAGCAGTGAAGTCAGCGGGAGGGTTCGAAATGAGCAGTTCTTC.